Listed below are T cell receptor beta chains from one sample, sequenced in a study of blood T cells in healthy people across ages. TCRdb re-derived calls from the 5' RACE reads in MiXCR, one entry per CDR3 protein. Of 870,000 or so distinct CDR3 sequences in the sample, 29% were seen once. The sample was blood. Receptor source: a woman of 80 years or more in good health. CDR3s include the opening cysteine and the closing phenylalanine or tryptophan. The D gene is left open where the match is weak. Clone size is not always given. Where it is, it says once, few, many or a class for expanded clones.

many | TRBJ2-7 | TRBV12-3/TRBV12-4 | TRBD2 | TGTGCCAGCAGTTTGCTTTCGGCTAGCGGGGTCTACGAGCAGTACTTC | CASSLLSASGVYEQYF
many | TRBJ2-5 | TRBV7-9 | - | TGTGCCAGCAGCCCCCCTCAGGCAGGTGGGGAGACCCAGTACTTC | CASSPPQAGGETQYF
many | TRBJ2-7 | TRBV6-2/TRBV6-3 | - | TGTGCCATCCACCGGGACGGTATCTACGAGCAGTACTTC | CAIHRDGIYEQYF
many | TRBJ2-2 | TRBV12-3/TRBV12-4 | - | TGTGCCAGCAGTCGCCGGGGAGGGGGGGTTACCGGGGAGCTGTTTTTT | CASSRRGGGVTGELFF
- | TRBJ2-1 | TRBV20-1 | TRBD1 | TGCAGTGCTAGTGGGGACAGCCTTTTCTCCTACAATGAGCAGTTCTTC | CSASGDSLFSYNEQFF
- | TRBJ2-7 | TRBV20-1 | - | TGCAGTGCTAGGTTACTTGGTGGCTCCTACGAGCAGTACTTC | CSARLLGGSYEQYF
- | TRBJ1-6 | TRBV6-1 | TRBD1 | TGTGCCAGCAGGGACCAGGACAGGACCTCACCCCTCCACTTT | CASRDQDRTSPLHF
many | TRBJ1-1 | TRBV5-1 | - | TGCGCCAGCAGCTTGGAGAGGGATCGCACTGAAGCTTTCTTT | CASSLERDRTEAFF
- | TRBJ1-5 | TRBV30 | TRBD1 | TGTGCCTGGAGCTACCAGGGGGCACGAAGTCAGCCCCAGCATTTT | CAWSYQGARSQPQHF
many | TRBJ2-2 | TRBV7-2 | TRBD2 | TGTGCCAGCTCAAAGTGGGGGGGATCGAACACCGGGGAGCTGTTTTTT | CASSKWGGSNTGELFF
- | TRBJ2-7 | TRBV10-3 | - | TGTGCCATCAGTGAAACGGGGCCTCCCCACGAGCAGTACTTC | CAISETGPPHEQYF
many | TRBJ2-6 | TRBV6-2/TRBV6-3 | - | TGTGCCAGCAGCCCCCGGGGAGCCACCAAACGGGGGTCTGGGGCCAACGTCCTGACTTTC | CASSPRGATKRGSGANVLTF
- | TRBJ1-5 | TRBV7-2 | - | TGTGCCAGCAGCTGGGACGGCGGGGGCAATCAGCCCCAGCATTTT | CASSWDGGGNQPQHF
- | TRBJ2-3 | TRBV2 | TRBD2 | TGTGCCAAAGGTAGCGGGGGCAACACAGATACGCAGTATTTT | CAKGSGGNTDTQYF
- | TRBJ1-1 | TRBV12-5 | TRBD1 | TGTGCTAGTGGCACAAACGACAGGGCGAAGGGAAGCACTGAAGCTTTCTTT | CASGTNDRAKGSTEAFF
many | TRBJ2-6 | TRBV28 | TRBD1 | TGTGCCAGCAGTCCCCGGACAGGGACTCTCTCTGGGGCCAACGTCCTGACTTTC | CASSPRTGTLSGANVLTF
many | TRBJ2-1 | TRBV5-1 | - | TGCGCCAGCAGCGCCGTAGGGGGGGGCCGGAATGAGCAGTTCTTC | CASSAVGGGRNEQFF
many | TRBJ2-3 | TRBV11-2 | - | TGTGCCAGCAGCCGGAGTTACGGGGTTTCTAGCACAGATACGCAGTATTTT | CASSRSYGVSSTDTQYF
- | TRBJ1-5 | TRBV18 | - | TGTGCCAGCTCACCCGAAGGAAATAGCAATCAGCCCCAGCATTTT | CASSPEGNSNQPQHF
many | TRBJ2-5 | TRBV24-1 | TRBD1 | TGTGCCACCAGTGGACAGGGCCAAGAGACCCAGTACTTC | CATSGQGQETQYF
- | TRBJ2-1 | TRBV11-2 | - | TGTGCCAGCAGCCCCTTCGGCGGGGCTCGTTCGGGGCAGCAGTTCTTC | CASSPFGGARSGQQFF
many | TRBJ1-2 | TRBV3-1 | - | TGTGCCAGCAGCCAAGATGGCGCTTCGGGCCGTCACACCTTC | CASSQDGASGRHTF
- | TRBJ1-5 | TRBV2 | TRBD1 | TGTGCCAGCAGCCAAAGCCGGGGACAGGGCTCTAGCAATCAGCCCCAGCATTTT | CASSQSRGQGSSNQPQHF
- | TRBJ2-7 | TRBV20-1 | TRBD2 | TGCAGTGCTCACCAAGCGGGGGCCGCCTCCTACGAGCAGTACTTC | CSAHQAGAASYEQYF
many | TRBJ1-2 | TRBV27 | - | TGTGCCAGCAGTTCGAACCCAGCCCCACCTTGGGGCTACACCTTC | CASSSNPAPPWGYTF
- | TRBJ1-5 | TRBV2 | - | TGTGCCAGCAGTGAGCGGAGTAGAAGTCAGCCCCAGCATTTT | CASSERSRSQPQHF
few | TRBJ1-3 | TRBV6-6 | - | TGTGCCAGCATCCCGGGACTGCGCTCTGGAAACACCATATATTTT | CASIPGLRSGNTIYF
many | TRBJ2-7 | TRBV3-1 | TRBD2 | TGTGCCAGCAGCCAAAGCGAGGTTCGGCGGGGGGACGAGCAGTACTTC | CASSQSEVRRGDEQYF
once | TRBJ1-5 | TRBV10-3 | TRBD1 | TGTGCCATCAGTGTCGGGACAGGAGGGAATCAGCCCCAGCATTTT | CAISVGTGGNQPQHF
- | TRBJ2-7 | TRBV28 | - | TGTGCCAGCAGTTGGCCTCCTAATGAGCAGTACTTC | CASSWPPNEQYF
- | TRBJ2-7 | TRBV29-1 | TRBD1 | TGCAACGTTGAATTTGGGACAGGACTCTACTACGAGCAGTACTTC | CNVEFGTGLYYEQYF
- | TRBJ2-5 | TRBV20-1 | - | TGCGGTGCGCCTCCTTCGGGGTTAGGGGAGACCCAGTACTTC | CGAPPSGLGETQYF
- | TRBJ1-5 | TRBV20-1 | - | TGCAGTGCTAGAGGGAGAGGGGGAGAAATCGGGAGCAATCAGCCCCAGCATTTT | CSARGRGGEIGSNQPQHF
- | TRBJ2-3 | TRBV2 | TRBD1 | TGTGCCAGCAGTGTCCCCGGGACAGGGGCCACAGATACGCAGTATTTT | CASSVPGTGATDTQYF
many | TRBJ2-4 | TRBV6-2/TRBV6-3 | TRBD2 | TGTGCCAGCCTCCCGACCGGGCGGGGGGGCGACAAAAACATTCAGTACTTC | CASLPTGRGGDKNIQYF
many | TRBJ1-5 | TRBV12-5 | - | TGTGCTAGTGGTACTGGGGATCCCAATCAGCCCCAGCATTTT | CASGTGDPNQPQHF
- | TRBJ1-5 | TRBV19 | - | TGTGCCAGTAGCGTTACAGGTTACAATCAGCCCCAGCATTTT | CASSVTGYNQPQHF
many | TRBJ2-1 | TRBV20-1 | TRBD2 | TGCAGTGCTAGGCGACTAGCGGGGGGCGACTCCTACAATGAGCAGTTCTTC | CSARRLAGGDSYNEQFF
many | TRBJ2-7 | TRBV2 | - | TGTGCCAGCAGTGGCACCCCACGGGGCTACGAGCAGTACTTC | CASSGTPRGYEQYF
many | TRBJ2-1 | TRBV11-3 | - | TGTGCCAGCAGCTTAGTGTTCTCGGGGGGCCTTCGCGGAGAGCAGTTCTTC | CASSLVFSGGLRGEQFF
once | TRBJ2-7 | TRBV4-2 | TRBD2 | TGTGCCAGCAGCCAAGCCTCGCGGGGGATCCCCTACGAGCAGTACTTC | CASSQASRGIPYEQYF
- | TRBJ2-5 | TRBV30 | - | TGTGCCTGGAGTGGCAGATACAATGAGCAGTACTTC | CAWSGRYNEQYF
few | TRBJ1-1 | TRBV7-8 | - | TGTGCCAGCAGCTTTAAATTGAACACTGAAGCTTTCTTT | CASSFKLNTEAFF
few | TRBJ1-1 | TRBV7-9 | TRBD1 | TGTGCCAGCGGAGAAGACAGGGGCCGGAACACTGAAGCTTTCTTT | CASGEDRGRNTEAFF
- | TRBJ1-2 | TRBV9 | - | TGTGCCAGCAGCGTAGATCAGGGGATGGGCGGCTACACCTTC | CASSVDQGMGGYTF
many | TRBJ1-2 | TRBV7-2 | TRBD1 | TGTGCCAGCAGCTCTTGGACAGGGTTTGGCTACACCTTC | CASSSWTGFGYTF
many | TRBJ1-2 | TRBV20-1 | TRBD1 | TGCAGTGCCAATGACAGGGGTTTCTATGGCTACACCTTC | CSANDRGFYGYTF